A single sample is the source of the 22 T cell receptor beta chains below, sequenced in a study of OX40 agonist ivuxolimab in advanced cancers. Here immunoSEQ multiplex PCR was the method, and the copy in TCRdb shows in-frame clones only, minus some. The table has more than 85,000 clones, 90% to 95% seen once. Sequencing used CD4+ or CD8+ T cells sorted from blood, obtained in a trial of the OX40 agonist ivuxolimab. The receptors derive from an adult with an advanced solid tumor such as melanoma, head and neck, liver or kidney cancer.

The genes are TRBV18 and TRBJ2-7; maybe TRBD1 (5 bases). The germline gives CDR1 KGHSH, CDR2 LQKENI. The CDR3 totals 13 residues. Between the trimmed V and J ends, which lost 0 bases and 6 bases, there was a span of 9 bases. CDR3 nucleotide sequence: TGTGCCAGCTCACCACCAGGCAGGGCCGAGCAGTACTTC. Protein product: CASSPPGRAEQYF.

The chain joins TRBV4-2 to TRBJ2-7, with D perhaps matching TRBD2 (5 bases). This CDR3 contains 14 residues. Germline V gives CDR1 LGHNA, CDR2 YNFKEQ. Trimming shortened V by 4 bases and J by 3 bases, and 13 bases separated the two germline ends. This CDR3 is CASSPGLSRYEQYF. The CDR3 coding sequence is TGTGCCAGCAGCCCAGGACTTTCCCGCTACGAGCAGTACTTC.

This clone was picked up one time. The CDR3 bases are TGTGCCAGTAGTATACCCCGTACTAGCGGGAGGGCCTTTTTCTTC. Protein: CASSIPRTSGRAFFF. The rearrangement links TRBV19 to TRBJ2-1, with 13 bases aligning to TRBD2. The germline V gene has CDR1 LNHDA and CDR2 SQIVND (reference sequence). V was clipped by 2 bases and J by 16 bases; unmatched bases: 11. The CDR3 length is 15 residues.

This CDR3 is CASSSGQGFTYEQYF. DNA for the CDR3: TGTGCCAGCAGCTCGGGACAGGGGTTCACCTACGAGCAGTACTTC. This chain links TRBV7-9 with TRBJ2-7, with 10 bases matching TRBD1. Germline values: CDR1 SEHNR, CDR2 FQNEAQ (reference sequence). V lost 4 bases and J lost 2; bases outside the gene matches: 5. This CDR3 spans 15 amino acids.

This chain connects TRBV5-1 to TRBJ1-1, with 7 bases aligning to TRBD1. The length of the CDR3 is 14 residues. V was clipped by 4 bases and J by 1 base; unmatched bases: 4. Germline V CDR1 and CDR2: SGHRS, YFSETQ. DNA for the CDR3: TGCGCCAGCAGCCCGAGGACAGGGAACACTGAAGCTTTCTTT. Amino acid sequence: CASSPRTGNTEAFF.

V is TRBV5-6 and J is TRBJ2-2; TRBD2 matches 10 bases. Germline assignment: CDR1 SGHDT and CDR2 YYEEEE. V lost 0 bases and J lost 1; bases outside the gene matches: 6. This CDR3 has 18 residues. CDR3 nucleotide sequence: TGTGCCAGCAGCTTGGACTTTAGCGGGAGGAAGAACACCGGGGAGCTGTTTTTT. This gives the protein CASSLDFSGRKNTGELFF.

The chain is built from TRBV10-3 and TRBJ1-5; D perhaps matches TRBD1 (5 bases). The CDR3 is made up of 15 amino acids. The V and J ends lost 3 bases and 5 bases respectively, with 14 bases between them. Germline CDR1 and CDR2: ENHRY and SYGVKD. The CDR3 reads CAISDRGLGDQPQHF. As DNA, the CDR3 is TGTGCCATCAGTGATCGGGGTTTAGGGGATCAGCCCCAGCATTTT.

In this sample, this clone turned up once. The chain recombines TRBV18 with TRBJ2-7; 10 bases line up with TRBD2. Germline CDR1 KGHSH, CDR2 LQKENI. CDR3 length equals 14 residues. The V gene end was trimmed by 3 bases and the J gene end by 2 bases; junction bases not matched to a gene: 1. CDR3 sequence (DNA): TGTGCCAGCTCACCTACTAGCGGGACCTACGAGCAGTACTTC. Encoded protein: CASSPTSGTYEQYF.

The CDR3 DNA sequence: TGTGCCAGCAGCCAGAGAAGCGGCGGAGTTGGGGAGACCCAGTACTTC. It translates to CASSQRSGGVGETQYF. This chain uses TRBV5-4 with TRBJ2-5; D perhaps matches TRBD2 (5 bases). This CDR3 spans 16 amino acids. Trimming left V 4 bases short and J 5 bases short, with 21 bases between. Germline CDR1 is SGHNT and CDR2 is YYREEE (reference sequence).

The rearrangement joins TRBV7-9 to TRBJ2-3, with no clear D. This CDR3 spans 11 amino acids. V dropped 3 bases and J dropped 2 bases, with 0 bases sitting between them. In germline, CDR1 is SEHNR, CDR2 FQNEAQ (reference sequence). CDR3 in amino acids: CASSFTDTQYF. The CDR3 DNA sequence: TGTGCCAGCAGCTTCACAGATACGCAGTATTTT. Supplemented by reference TRBV7-9 and TRBJ2-3, the full variable domain reads DTGVSQNPRHKITKRGQNVTFRCDPISEHNRLYWYRQTLGQGPEFLTYFQNEAQLEKSRLLSDRFSAERPKGSFSTLEIQRTEQGDSAMYLCASSFTDTQYFGPGTRLTVL.

CDR3 residues: CASRPGQGYYEQYF. The CDR3 DNA reads as TGTGCCAGCAGACCGGGACAGGGATACTACGAGCAGTACTTC. This chain links TRBV6-6 with TRBJ2-7; 9 bases map to TRBD1. This CDR3 is 14 amino acids long. Germline-derived CDR1 and CDR2 are MNHNY and SVGAGI (reference sequence). The V gene end was trimmed by 6 bases and the J gene end by 3 bases; junction bases not matched to a gene: 6.

The rearrangement uses TRBV27 and TRBJ2-1; possibly TRBD1 or TRBD2 for D (5 bases each). Germline assignment: CDR1 MNHEY and CDR2 SMNVEV (reference sequence). The CDR3 is 19 residues long. Trimming removed 6 bases at V and 5 bases at J, with 29 bases between. This chain's CDR3 is CASSTLRYREGLMDNEQFF. Here the CDR3 DNA reads TGTGCCAGCAGCACATTACGGTACCGTGAGGGGCTAATGGACAATGAGCAGTTCTTC.

The chain couples TRBV4-3 to TRBJ1-3; D gene uncertain. The V end lost 1 base, the J end lost 0 bases, and 7 bases lay between the germline ends. This CDR3 is 15 amino acids long. CDR1 is LGHNA and CDR2 is YSLEER in the germline V gene. The CDR3 nucleotides are TGCGCCAGCAGCCAAGTTTATAGCTCTGGAAACACCATATATTTT. As protein: CASSQVYSSGNTIYF.

This chain joins TRBV11-2 and TRBJ2-7, with D uncertain. Germline V gene sequence: CDR1 SGHAT, CDR2 FQNNGV. With 2 bases removed from V and 3 bases from J, the gap between germline ends came to 11 bases. The CDR3 spans 14 residues. The CDR3 region has the DNA TGTGCCAGCAGCTTATTGGGTCAGATCTACGAGCAGTACTTC. It is translated as CASSLLGQIYEQYF.

The chain has TRBV7-3 and TRBJ2-2; tentatively, D is TRBD2 (5 bases). Germline CDR1 is SGHTA and CDR2 is FQGTGA. Trimming removed 4 bases at V and 8 bases at J, with 11 bases between. The CDR3 covers 13 residues. CDR3 DNA sequence: TGTGCCAGCAGCTCTCGGACTGCGGGGGAGCTGTTTTTT. It specifies CASSSRTAGELFF.

V usage is TRBV7-2 and J usage is TRBJ2-4, with D perhaps assigned TRBD1 or TRBD2 (7 bases each). The CDR3 has 14 amino acids. Per the germline V gene, CDR1 is SGHTA and CDR2 is FQGNSA. Trimming removed 2 bases at V and 8 bases at J, with 13 bases between. CDR3 coding DNA: TGTGCCAGCAGCTTATTGCCAGGGGGGGACATTCAGTACTTC. It translates to CASSLLPGGDIQYF.

This chain joins TRBV7-9 and TRBJ2-5, with D perhaps assigned TRBD1 or TRBD2 (5 bases each). Looked up from germline, CDR1 is SEHNR and CDR2 is FQNEAQ (reference sequence). This CDR3 contains 18 residues. Trimming removed 7 bases at V and 5 bases at J, with 29 bases between. DNA of the CDR3: TGTGCCAGCACCAAGTCACGACAGCCAATGGAAGGCGGGGAGACCCAGTACTTC. Protein sequence: CASTKSRQPMEGGETQYF.

The gene calls are TRBV27 and TRBJ2-7; 10 positions match TRBD1. The trim removed 10 bases at V and 4 bases at J, leaving 13 bases unmatched. This CDR3 has 15 residues. CDR1 is MNHEY, CDR2 SMNVEV, per germline (reference sequence). The CDR3 DNA reads TGTGCCACCACCTCCTACGGGACAGGGGAATACGAGCAGTACTTC. The encoded protein is CATTSYGTGEYEQYF.

The chain links TRBV10-2 to TRBJ1-5; D not certain. The CDR3 extends over 14 amino acids. Trimming pared 2 bases from V and 7 bases from J, leaving 12 bases between. Germline V gene data show CDR1 as WSHSY and CDR2 as SAAADI. The CDR3, as DNA: TGCGCCAGCAGTGAGGGGGTTTTGATACAGCCCCAGCATTTT. It yields the protein CASSEGVLIQPQHF.

The V call is TRBV19, the J call TRBJ2-2; a possible D gene is TRBD2 (6 bases). Germline loops: CDR1 LNHDA, CDR2 SQIVND (reference sequence). There are 14 residues in the CDR3. V was cut by 9 bases and J by 4 bases, with 15 bases left in between. Here the CDR3 DNA reads TGTGCCAGCAACCTGGGACTTAGCACCGGGGAGCTGTTTTTT. Its protein product is CASNLGLSTGELFF.

The J gene is TRBJ2-5, the V gene TRBV28; D perhaps matches TRBD1 (5 bases). CDR3 length: 15 amino acids. Per the germline V gene, CDR1 is MDHEN and CDR2 is SYDVKM. V lost 2 bases and J 4 bases, leaving 14 bases between the germline ends. In nucleotides, the CDR3 is TGTGCCAGCAGTTTAGCCTACTCCAGGGTAGAGACCCAGTACTTC. Amino acids: CASSLAYSRVETQYF.

The chain employs TRBV18 and TRBJ2-1; D might be TRBD1 (6 bases). Germline CDR1 reads KGHSH; CDR2 reads LQKENI. Trimming took 5 bases from V and 5 from J, leaving 16 bases between them. The CDR3 length is 15 residues. The CDR3 is CASSAAQGRHNEQFF. Here the CDR3 DNA reads TGTGCCAGCTCAGCAGCACAGGGCAGGCACAATGAGCAGTTCTTC.